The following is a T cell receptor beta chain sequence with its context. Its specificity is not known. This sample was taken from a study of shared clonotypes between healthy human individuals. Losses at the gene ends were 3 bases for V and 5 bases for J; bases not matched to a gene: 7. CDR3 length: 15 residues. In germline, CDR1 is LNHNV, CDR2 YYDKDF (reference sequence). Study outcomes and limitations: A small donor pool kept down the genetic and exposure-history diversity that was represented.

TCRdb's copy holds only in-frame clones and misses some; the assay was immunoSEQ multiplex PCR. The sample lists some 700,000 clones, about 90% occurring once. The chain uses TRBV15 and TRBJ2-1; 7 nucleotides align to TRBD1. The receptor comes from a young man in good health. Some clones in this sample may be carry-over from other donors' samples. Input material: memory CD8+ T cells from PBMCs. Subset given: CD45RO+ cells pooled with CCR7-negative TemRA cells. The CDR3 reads CATSSDRVLDNEQFF. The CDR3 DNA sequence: TGTGCCACCAGCAGCGACAGGGTCCTGGACAATGAGCAGTTCTTC.